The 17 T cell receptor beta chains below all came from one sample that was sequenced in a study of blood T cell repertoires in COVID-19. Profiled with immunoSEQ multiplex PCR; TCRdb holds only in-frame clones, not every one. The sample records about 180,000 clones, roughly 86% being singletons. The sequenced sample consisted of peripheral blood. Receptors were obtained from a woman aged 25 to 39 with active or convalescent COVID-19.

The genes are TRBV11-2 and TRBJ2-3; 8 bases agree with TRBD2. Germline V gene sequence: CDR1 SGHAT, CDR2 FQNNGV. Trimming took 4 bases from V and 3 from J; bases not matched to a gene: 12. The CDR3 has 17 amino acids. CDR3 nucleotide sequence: TGTGCCAGCAGCTCCCCGGTAGGAATAGCGGGAACAGATACGCAGTATTTT. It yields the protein CASSSPVGIAGTDTQYF.

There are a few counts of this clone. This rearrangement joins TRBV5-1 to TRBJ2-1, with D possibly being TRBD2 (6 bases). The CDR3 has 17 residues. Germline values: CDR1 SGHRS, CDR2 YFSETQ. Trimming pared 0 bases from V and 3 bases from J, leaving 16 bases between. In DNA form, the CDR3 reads TGCGCCAGCAGCTTGGAACAGGCTAGCGAGATCTACAATGAGCAGTTCTTC. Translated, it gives CASSLEQASEIYNEQFF.

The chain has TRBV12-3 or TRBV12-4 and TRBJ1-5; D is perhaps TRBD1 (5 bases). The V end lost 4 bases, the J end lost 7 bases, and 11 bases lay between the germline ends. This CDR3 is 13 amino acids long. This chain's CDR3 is CASSSGLGQPQHF. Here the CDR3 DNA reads TGTGCCAGCAGTTCAGGGTTGGGACAGCCCCAGCATTTT.

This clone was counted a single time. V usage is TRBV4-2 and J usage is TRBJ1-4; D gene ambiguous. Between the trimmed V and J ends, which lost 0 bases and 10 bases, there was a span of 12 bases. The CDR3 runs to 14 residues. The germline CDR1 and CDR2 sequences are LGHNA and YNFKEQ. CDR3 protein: CASSQDVVGGKLFF. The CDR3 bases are TGTGCCAGCAGCCAAGATGTAGTGGGAGGAAAACTGTTTTTT.

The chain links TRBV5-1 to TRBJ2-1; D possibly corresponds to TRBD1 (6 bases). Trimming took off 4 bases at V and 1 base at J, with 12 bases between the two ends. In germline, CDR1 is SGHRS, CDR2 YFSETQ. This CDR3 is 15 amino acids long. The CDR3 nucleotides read TGCGCCAGCAGCGAGGACAGCCCATCCTACAATGAGCAGTTCTTC. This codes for CASSEDSPSYNEQFF.

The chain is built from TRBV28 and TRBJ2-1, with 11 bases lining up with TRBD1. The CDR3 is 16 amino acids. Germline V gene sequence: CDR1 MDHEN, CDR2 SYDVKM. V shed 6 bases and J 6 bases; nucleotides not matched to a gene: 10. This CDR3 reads CASSFAGQGAFNEQFF. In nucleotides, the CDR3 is TGTGCCAGCAGCTTCGCCGGACAGGGGGCGTTCAATGAGCAGTTCTTC.

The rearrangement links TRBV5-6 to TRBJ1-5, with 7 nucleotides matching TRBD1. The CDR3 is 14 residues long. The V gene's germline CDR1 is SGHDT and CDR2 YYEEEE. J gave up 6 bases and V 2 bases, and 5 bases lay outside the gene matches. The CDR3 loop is CASSLGGGSQPQHF. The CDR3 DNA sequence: TGTGCCAGCAGCTTAGGAGGGGGCAGTCAGCCCCAGCATTTT.

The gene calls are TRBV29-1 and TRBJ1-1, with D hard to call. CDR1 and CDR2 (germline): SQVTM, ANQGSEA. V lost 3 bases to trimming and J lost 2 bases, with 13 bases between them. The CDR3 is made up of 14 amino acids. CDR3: CSVERGSLNTEAFF. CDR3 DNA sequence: TGCAGCGTTGAGAGAGGAAGCCTAAACACTGAAGCTTTCTTT.

CDR3 bases: TGTGCCAGCAGCTTGCAGAATGAGCAGTTCTTC. This encodes CASSLQNEQFF. The rearrangement uses TRBV5-6 and TRBJ2-1; no definite D call. Trimming pared 1 base from V and 7 bases from J, leaving 3 bases between. The germline V gene has CDR1 SGHDT and CDR2 YYEEEE. The length of the CDR3 is 11 residues.

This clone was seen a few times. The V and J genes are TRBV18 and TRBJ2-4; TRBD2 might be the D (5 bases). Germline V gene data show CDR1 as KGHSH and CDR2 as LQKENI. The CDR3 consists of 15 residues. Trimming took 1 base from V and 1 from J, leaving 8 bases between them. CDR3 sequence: CASSPLAYAKNIQYF. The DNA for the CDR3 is TGTGCCAGCTCACCACTAGCGTACGCCAAAAACATTCAGTACTTC.

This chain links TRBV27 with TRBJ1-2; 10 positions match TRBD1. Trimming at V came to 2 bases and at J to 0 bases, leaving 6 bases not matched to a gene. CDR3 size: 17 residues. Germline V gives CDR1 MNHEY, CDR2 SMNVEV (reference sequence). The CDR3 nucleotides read TGTGCCAGCAGTTTACCGACAGGGGGCCATACTAACTATGGCTACACCTTC. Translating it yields CASSLPTGGHTNYGYTF.

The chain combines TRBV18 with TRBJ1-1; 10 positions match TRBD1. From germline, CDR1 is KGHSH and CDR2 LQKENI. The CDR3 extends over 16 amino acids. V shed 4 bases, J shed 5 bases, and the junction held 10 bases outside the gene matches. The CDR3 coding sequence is TGTGCCAGCTCACTACTCCGGGACAGGGGTTGTACTGAAGCTTTCTTT. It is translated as CASSLLRDRGCTEAFF.

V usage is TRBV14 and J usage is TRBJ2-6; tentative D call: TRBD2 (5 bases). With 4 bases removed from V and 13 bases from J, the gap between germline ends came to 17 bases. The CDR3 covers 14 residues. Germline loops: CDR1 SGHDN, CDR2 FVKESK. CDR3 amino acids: CASSLDLSTGVLTF. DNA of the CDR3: TGTGCCAGCAGCCTGGACCTCTCGACGGGGGTCCTGACTTTC.

In nucleotides, the CDR3 is TGTGCCAGCAGTTTAATTAGGACAGCGAGGGAGCAGTACTTC. Encoded protein: CASSLIRTAREQYF. This chain links TRBV28 with TRBJ2-7; the D gene is possibly TRBD1 (6 bases). CDR1 is MDHEN and CDR2 is SYDVKM in the germline V gene. V lost 2 bases, J lost 7 bases, and 15 bases lay in between. This CDR3 region has 14 residues.

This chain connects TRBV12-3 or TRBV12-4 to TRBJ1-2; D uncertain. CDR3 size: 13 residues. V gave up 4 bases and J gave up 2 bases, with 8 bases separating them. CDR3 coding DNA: TGTGCCAGCAGTTCACAGCTAAACTATGGCTACACCTTC. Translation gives CASSSQLNYGYTF.

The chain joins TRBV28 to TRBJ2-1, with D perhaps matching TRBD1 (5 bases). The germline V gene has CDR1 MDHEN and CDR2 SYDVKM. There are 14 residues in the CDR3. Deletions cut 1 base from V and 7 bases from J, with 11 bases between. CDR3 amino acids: CASSLSQGLNEQFF. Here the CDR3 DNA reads TGTGCCAGCAGTTTATCTCAGGGTCTAAATGAGCAGTTCTTC.

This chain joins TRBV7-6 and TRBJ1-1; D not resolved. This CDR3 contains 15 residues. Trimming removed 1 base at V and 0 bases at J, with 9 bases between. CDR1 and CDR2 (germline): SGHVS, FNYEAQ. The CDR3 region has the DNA TGTGCCAGCAGCTTAGAGCGGGAACTGAACACTGAAGCTTTCTTT. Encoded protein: CASSLERELNTEAFF.